This passage covers 26 T cell receptor beta chains from one sample sequenced in a study of cytomegalovirus exposure and HLA in healthy donors (dated by TCRdb to about 2017). The library relied on the immunoSEQ multiplex PCR assay. For the multiplex PCR, a mixture combining 60 forward primers for TCR Vbeta segments and 13 reverse primers for TCR Jbeta segments was used. TCRdb mirrors the immuneACCESS table, restricted to in-frame sequences. Some clones are absent from its copies; in checked studies, under half trace to an unresolved V gene, and the reason for the others is unknown. This sample has 130,000 or so clones in its table, and approximately 67% of those were observed once. The ten biggest clones cover more than 1.5% of the sample. Sequencing was done on a sample of PBMCs. These receptors all stem from a man aged 18 to 29 in good health and CMV-seronegative.

This clone was observed once. This chain uses TRBV4-2 with TRBJ2-1; 7 bases match TRBD1. CDR1 is LGHNA and CDR2 is YNFKEQ in the germline V gene. The CDR3 totals 14 residues. Trimming cost V 1 base and J 7 bases; bases outside gene matches: 4. The CDR3 nucleotides are TGTGCCAGCAGCCAAGGGGCAGGGGGTAATGAGCAGTTCTTC. It yields the protein CASSQGAGGNEQFF.

The chain links TRBV29-1 to TRBJ1-5; TRBD1 aligns across 8 bases. The germline V gene encodes CDR1 SQVTM and CDR2 ANQGSEA. The CDR3 has 15 amino acids. The V segment lost 6 bases and the J segment 2 bases; nucleotides outside the gene matches: 9. CDR3 DNA sequence: TGCAGCGTAGGACCGGGGACAGGCCGCAATCAGCCCCAGCATTTT. Translating it yields CSVGPGTGRNQPQHF.

The chain combines TRBV4-3 with TRBJ2-7, with 9 bases that match TRBD2. Per the germline V gene, CDR1 is LGHNA and CDR2 is YSLEER. After removal of 2 bases from V and 2 bases from J, the junction contained 13 bases not matched to a gene. This CDR3 has 18 amino acids. Written as DNA, the CDR3 is TGCGCCAGCAGCCAATTTTCGGTCTCGGCTAGCGGGGCCTACGAGCAGTACTTC. It codes for CASSQFSVSASGAYEQYF.

The rearrangement joins TRBV29-1 to TRBJ1-1; 8 nucleotides line up with TRBD1. CDR1 is SQVTM and CDR2 is ANQGSEA in the germline V gene. V shed 1 base, J shed 4 bases, and the junction held 8 bases outside the gene matches. The CDR3 spans 15 residues. The CDR3 spells CSVEGWTGRSTEAFF. The CDR3 DNA reads TGCAGCGTTGAAGGCTGGACAGGGAGAAGCACTGAAGCTTTCTTT.

The gene calls are TRBV28 and TRBJ2-5; 8 nucleotides match TRBD1. The CDR3 contains 14 residues. The germline V gene encodes CDR1 MDHEN and CDR2 SYDVKM. The trim removed 8 bases at V and 5 bases at J, leaving 10 bases unmatched. CDR3 protein: CASFPGQVTETQYF. CDR3 sequence (DNA): TGTGCCAGCTTCCCGGGACAGGTAACCGAGACCCAGTACTTC. Drawing the rest from reference TRBV28 and TRBJ2-5, the complete variable domain is DVKVTQSSRYLVKRTGEKVFLECVQDMDHENMFWYRQDPGLGLRLIYFSYDVKMKEKGDIPEGYSVSREKKERFSLILESASTNQTSMYLCASFPGQVTETQYFGPGTRLLVL.

The gene calls are TRBV25-1 and TRBJ1-2; TRBD1 is a possible D gene (5 bases). In germline, CDR1 is MGHDK, CDR2 SYGVNS. This CDR3 is built from 13 residues. V lost 4 bases and J lost 8, with 14 bases in between. CDR3 sequence reads: CASSGRGGRGYTF. CDR3 coding DNA: TGTGCCAGCAGTGGAAGGGGCGGGAGAGGCTACACCTTC.

V is TRBV18 and J is TRBJ2-5; TRBD2 is a possible D gene (6 bases). Trimming removed 2 bases at V and 2 bases at J, with 15 bases between. This CDR3 comprises 16 residues. The germline V gene encodes CDR1 KGHSH and CDR2 LQKENI. This chain's CDR3 is CASSPSLAVQQETQYF. The CDR3 DNA reads as TGTGCCAGCTCACCATCACTAGCCGTACAACAAGAGACCCAGTACTTC. Full variable domain (rest looked up from reference TRBV18 and TRBJ2-5): NAGVMQNPRHLVRRRGQEARLRCSPMKGHSHVYWYRQLPEEGLKFMVYLQKENIIDESGMPKERFSAEFPKEGPSILRIQQVVRGDSAAYFCASSPSLAVQQETQYFGPGTRLLVL.

The chain links TRBV7-9 to TRBJ2-5; no clear D. The CDR3 has 15 amino acids. Per germline, CDR1 SEHNR and CDR2 FQNEAQ (reference sequence). Trimming took off 4 bases at V and 2 bases at J, with 14 bases between the two ends. As DNA, the CDR3 is TGTGCCAGCAGCTCGGCGAGAGACGGGCAAGAGACCCAGTACTTC. As protein: CASSSARDGQETQYF.

J is TRBJ1-1 and V is TRBV5-4; TRBD1 agrees at 9 bases. This CDR3 has 14 amino acids. Germline V gene data show CDR1 as SGHNT and CDR2 as YYREEE (reference sequence). Unmatched junction bases numbered 7, after V lost 3 bases and J lost 7 bases. The DNA of the CDR3 is TGTGCCAGCAGCTCCCCCCCGGGACAGGGTGAAGCTTTCTTT. This codes for CASSSPPGQGEAFF.

The J gene is TRBJ1-4, the V gene TRBV9, with TRBD1 matching over 9 bases. This CDR3 has 17 residues. The V segment lost 3 bases and the J segment 4 bases; nucleotides outside the gene matches: 10. CDR1 and CDR2 (germline): SGDLS, YYNGEE. The DNA for the CDR3 is TGTGCCAGCAGCGGGAGGGGACAGGGCGTCGGTAATGAAAAACTGTTTTTT. As protein: CASSGRGQGVGNEKLFF.

This chain joins TRBV29-1 and TRBJ1-2; unclear D gene. The ends were cut back, 7 bases at V and 7 bases at J, with 13 bases in the middle. CDR1 is SQVTM and CDR2 is ANQGSEA in the germline V gene. The CDR3 totals 11 residues. CDR3 DNA sequence: TGCAGCGCCTACCTAGGCCTTGGCTACACCTTC. Protein sequence: CSAYLGLGYTF.

The rearrangement uses TRBV5-4 and TRBJ2-7; TRBD1 matches at 7 bases. V lost 5 bases, J lost 7 bases, and 9 bases stayed unmatched. The CDR3 has 13 residues. The germline CDR1 and CDR2 sequences are SGHNT and YYREEE (reference sequence). CDR3: CASSSQGVGEQYF. CDR3 sequence (DNA): TGTGCCAGCAGTTCGCAGGGGGTCGGGGAGCAGTACTTC.

The genes are TRBV5-5 and TRBJ2-7; weak D call: TRBD2 (5 bases). This CDR3 comprises 14 residues. Germline V gives CDR1 SGHKS, CDR2 YYEKEE (reference sequence). V shed 0 bases and J shed 7 bases, with 14 bases lying between them. Here the CDR3 reads CASSLARPTGEQYF. CDR3 in DNA: TGTGCCAGCAGCTTGGCCAGGCCAACGGGAGAGCAGTACTTC. Full variable domain (outside the CDR3, taken from reference TRBV5-5 and TRBJ2-7): DAGVTQSPTHLIKTRGQQVTLRCSPISGHKSVSWYQQVLGQGPQFIFQYYEKEERGRGNFPDRFSARQFPNYSSELNVNALLLGDSALYLCASSLARPTGEQYFGPGTRLTVT.

This clone showed up just a few times. V is TRBV30 and J is TRBJ1-2; D not certain. CDR1 and CDR2 (germline): GTSNPN, SVGIG (reference sequence). Between the trimmed V and J ends, which lost 1 base and 8 bases, there was a span of 20 bases. This CDR3 spans 15 amino acids. The CDR3 DNA reads as TGTGCCTGGAGTGACCCCTTTGGAGGCCGGTTGGGCTACACCTTC. It translates to CAWSDPFGGRLGYTF.

This clone appeared a few times. This rearrangement joins TRBV19 to TRBJ2-2, with 10 nucleotides matching TRBD2. The germline V gene encodes CDR1 LNHDA and CDR2 SQIVND (reference sequence). Trimming at V came to 7 bases and at J to 10 bases, leaving 12 bases not matched to a gene. The CDR3 contains 15 residues. CDR3 bases: TGTGCCAGTACGTTGCCATCTAGCGGGAGTGAGGAGCTGTTTTTT. Its protein product is CASTLPSSGSEELFF.

V gene TRBV7-9 combines with J gene TRBJ1-2, with D unclear. Germline CDR1 is SEHNR and CDR2 is FQNEAQ (reference sequence). There are 12 residues in the CDR3. V lost 0 bases and J 6 bases, leaving 5 bases between the germline ends. The CDR3 loop is CASSLAEDGYTF. The CDR3 bases are TGTGCCAGCAGCTTAGCGGAGGATGGCTACACCTTC.

J is TRBJ1-3 and V is TRBV27; D call uncertain. The V end was cut by 3 bases, the J end by 4 bases, with 7 bases between. The CDR3 has 13 residues. Germline loops: CDR1 MNHEY, CDR2 SMNVEV (reference sequence). CDR3 in amino acids: CASSFKQGNTIYF. CDR3 DNA sequence: TGTGCCAGCAGTTTCAAGCAAGGAAACACCATATATTTT.

This sequence joins TRBV5-1 and TRBJ2-3; 16 bases line up with TRBD2. Unmatched junction bases numbered 3, after V lost 3 bases and J lost 2 bases. The CDR3 covers 17 residues. Germline assignment: CDR1 SGHRS and CDR2 YFSETQ. The CDR3 sequence: CASSSGLAGGPTDTQYF. CDR3 nucleotides: TGCGCCAGCAGCTCGGGACTAGCGGGAGGGCCCACAGATACGCAGTATTTT.

The rearrangement links TRBV6-1 to TRBJ2-5; 12 bases line up with TRBD1. The CDR3 is 13 amino acids. Germline V gene data show CDR1 as MNHNS and CDR2 as SASEGT. J lost 5 bases, V lost 8 bases, and 3 bases had no gene match. The CDR3 coding sequence is TGTGCCAGCCTGGGACAGGGGGCGGAGACCCAGTACTTC. Encoded protein: CASLGQGAETQYF.

The V gene is TRBV7-9, the J gene TRBJ2-4; 7 nucleotides align to TRBD2. The germline CDR1 and CDR2 sequences are SEHNR and FQNEAQ (reference sequence). With 8 bases clipped from V and 4 bases from J, the junction kept 5 bases outside the gene matches. CDR3 size: 13 residues. The CDR3 region has the DNA TGTGCCAGCGAAACGGGGGGTAAAAACATTCAGTACTTC. The encoded protein is CASETGGKNIQYF.

The chain links TRBV7-2 to TRBJ2-7, with TRBD2 identical over 7 bases. Germline V lookup: CDR1 SGHTA, CDR2 FQGNSA. The CDR3 is 11 amino acids. CDR3 sequence: CLWRETYEQYF. In DNA, the CDR3 is TGTTTGTGGCGGGAGACCTACGAGCAGTACTTC.

The rearrangement joins TRBV5-1 to TRBJ1-2; 10 bases agree with TRBD1. Germline V lookup: CDR1 SGHRS, CDR2 YFSETQ. V shed 3 bases and J 3 bases; nucleotides not matched to a gene: 2. The length of the CDR3 is 14 residues. The CDR3 nucleotides read TGCGCCAGCAGCTCCGACAGGGGGCACTATGGCTACACCTTC. Translated: CASSSDRGHYGYTF. Full variable domain (outside the CDR3, taken from reference TRBV5-1 and TRBJ1-2): KAGVTQTPRYLIKTRGQQVTLSCSPISGHRSVSWYQQTPGQGLQFLFEYFSETQRNKGNFPGRFSGRQFSNSRSEMNVSTLELGDSALYLCASSSDRGHYGYTFGSGTRLTVV.

The J gene is TRBJ2-5, the V gene TRBV19, with D maybe TRBD1 (8 bases). The CDR3 covers 14 residues. The V and J ends lost 4 bases and 5 bases respectively, with 14 bases between them. From germline, CDR1 is LNHDA and CDR2 SQIVND (reference sequence). This CDR3 reads CASSTPQGGETQYF. The CDR3 bases are TGTGCCAGTAGTACCCCACAGGGGGGGGAGACCCAGTACTTC.

The rearrangement links TRBV4-2 to TRBJ2-3, with TRBD2 identical over 8 bases. There are 14 residues in the CDR3. V was clipped by 4 bases and J by 5 bases; unmatched bases: 5. Germline-derived CDR1 and CDR2 are LGHNA and YNFKEQ. CDR3 bases: TGTGCCAGCAGCCCGGGGGGGGCGCAAGATACGCAGTATTTT. Residues: CASSPGGAQDTQYF.

The chain employs TRBV18 and TRBJ2-3; 7 bases match TRBD2. Germline V gene data show CDR1 as KGHSH and CDR2 as LQKENI. This CDR3 region has 16 residues. With 3 bases clipped from V and 5 bases from J, the junction kept 11 bases outside the gene matches. The CDR3 DNA reads as TGTGCCAGCTCACCGACGCCCGGGGGGTATATAGATACGCAGTATTTT. Amino acids: CASSPTPGGYIDTQYF.

V is TRBV9 and J is TRBJ2-2; 7 bases match TRBD1. The CDR3 has 16 residues. Trimming took 1 base from V and 3 from J; bases not matched to a gene: 6. CDR1 SGDLS and CDR2 YYNGEE come from the germline V gene. The CDR3 here is CASSVTGTVYTGELFF. The CDR3 nucleotides are TGTGCCAGCAGCGTAACCGGGACAGTCTACACCGGGGAGCTGTTTTTT.